Below are 11 T cell receptor beta chains sequenced from a single sample in a study of T cell responses to AZD1222 COVID-19 vaccine. Libraries were prepared by immunoSEQ multiplex PCR; TCRdb keeps only in-frame clonotypes and omits some of them. The data contain some 150,000 clones, roughly nine tenths of them singletons. The sample in question was peripheral blood, obtained on day 0 of AZD1222 vaccination. The receptors come from an adult in good health.

This clone appeared once. The chain joins TRBV27 to TRBJ2-1, with D possibly TRBD2 on 7 matching bases. Germline V gives CDR1 MNHEY, CDR2 SMNVEV (reference sequence). This CDR3 comprises 14 residues. Trimming took 7 bases from V and 6 from J, leaving 16 bases between them. Here the CDR3 reads CASTEGGRGNEQFF. In DNA form, the CDR3 reads TGTGCCAGCACTGAGGGGGGGCGGGGCAATGAGCAGTTCTTC.

The rearrangement joins TRBV28 to TRBJ1-5, with D possibly being TRBD1 (6 bases). The length of the CDR3 is 17 residues. Germline CDR1 reads MDHEN; CDR2 reads SYDVKM. With 0 bases removed from V and 1 base from J, the gap between germline ends came to 13 bases. The chain's CDR3 is CASSLWGGTPSNQPQHF. The CDR3 DNA reads TGTGCCAGCAGTTTATGGGGTGGGACACCAAGCAATCAGCCCCAGCATTTT.

V usage is TRBV14 and J usage is TRBJ1-1; 7 bases line up with TRBD1. Germline lookup yields CDR1 SGHDN and CDR2 FVKESK. J lost 4 bases, V lost 1 base, and 9 bases had no gene match. CDR3 length: 16 amino acids. CDR3 DNA: TGTGCCAGCAGCCAAGCGTGGGTGGGGGACAGCACTGAAGCTTTCTTT. Translating gives CASSQAWVGDSTEAFF.

V and J are TRBV11-2 and TRBJ1-4; the D is unclear. V was trimmed by 0 bases and J by 8 bases, leaving 10 bases between them. Germline CDR1 is SGHAT and CDR2 is FQNNGV. The CDR3 covers 14 residues. The CDR3 coding sequence is TGTGCCAGCAGCTTAGAGCGGGTTCGGGAAAAACTGTTTTTT. Translating it yields CASSLERVREKLFF.

The table lists this clone with a few counts. This rearrangement joins TRBV4-3 to TRBJ2-3; 8 nucleotides line up with TRBD2. The V and J ends lost 2 bases and 2 bases, in that order; junction bases with no gene match: 6. Germline V lookup: CDR1 LGHNA, CDR2 YSLEER. CDR3 length equals 16 residues. CDR3 DNA sequence: TGCGCCAGCAGCCAAAGAACGGGGGGGCCCACAGATACGCAGTATTTT. It codes for CASSQRTGGPTDTQYF.

This rearrangement joins TRBV11-3 to TRBJ2-5; D is tentatively TRBD1 or TRBD2 (5 bases each). V dropped 5 bases and J dropped 9 bases, with 16 bases sitting between them. The CDR3 sequence is 13 residues long. Germline-derived CDR1 and CDR2 are SGHNT and YENEEA. This chain's CDR3 is CASSPGPLGAQYF. CDR3 DNA: TGTGCCAGCAGCCCCGGGCCGTTGGGGGCCCAGTACTTC.

The chain has TRBV9 and TRBJ1-2, with 8 bases matching TRBD1. Germline CDR1 is SGDLS and CDR2 is YYNGEE. Trimming took 4 bases from V and 3 from J; bases not matched to a gene: 8. The CDR3 extends over 15 amino acids. The CDR3 protein is CASSPTTGAHYGYTF. Written as DNA, the CDR3 is TGTGCCAGCAGCCCAACGACAGGGGCGCACTATGGCTACACCTTC. Variable domain in full (rest from reference TRBV9 and TRBJ1-2): DSGVTQTPKHLITATGQRVTLRCSPRSGDLSVYWYQQSLDQGLQFLIQYYNGEERAKGNILERFSAQQFPDLHSELNLSSLELGDSALYFCASSPTTGAHYGYTFGSGTRLTVV.

The rearrangement uses TRBV25-1 and TRBJ2-7, with 7 nucleotides matching TRBD1. The CDR3 length is 14 residues. V was clipped by 3 bases and J by 1 base; unmatched bases: 3. Looked up from germline, CDR1 is MGHDK and CDR2 is SYGVNS. The CDR3 loop is CASSDETGSYEQYF. Here the CDR3 DNA reads TGTGCCAGCAGTGATGAGACAGGGTCCTACGAGCAGTACTTC.

The rearrangement joins TRBV19 to TRBJ2-1, with 8 bases aligning to TRBD2. This CDR3 is 12 amino acids long. Germline loops: CDR1 LNHDA, CDR2 SQIVND (reference sequence). The junction had 4 bases not matched to a gene; V was cut back by 8 bases and J by 7 bases. Here the CDR3 reads CASWPGGNEQFF. The CDR3 DNA is TGTGCCAGTTGGCCGGGGGGGAATGAGCAGTTCTTC.

The rearrangement links TRBV7-2 to TRBJ1-2, with D perhaps TRBD1 (5 bases). V lost 3 bases, J lost 8 bases, and 16 bases lay in between. The CDR3 runs to 14 residues. CDR1 SGHTA and CDR2 FQGNSA come from the germline V gene. In nucleotides, the CDR3 is TGTGCCAGCAGCTTTGGAGGGGCCCCCAGAGGCTACACCTTC. Protein: CASSFGGAPRGYTF.

The V call is TRBV7-6, the J call TRBJ2-3; D is unresolved. Per the germline V gene, CDR1 is SGHVS and CDR2 is FNYEAQ. Trimming took 4 bases from V and 5 from J, leaving 7 bases between them. The CDR3 has 12 amino acids. The CDR3 DNA follows: TGTGCCAGCAGCTGGATAGGAGATACGCAGTATTTT. Translated, it gives CASSWIGDTQYF. The full variable domain, its missing parts supplied by reference TRBV7-6 and TRBJ2-3, is GAGVSQSPRYKVTKRGQDVALRCDPISGHVSLYWYRQALGQGPEFLTYFNYEAQQDKSGLPNDRFSAERPEGSISTLTIQRTEQRDSAMYRCASSWIGDTQYFGPGTRLTVL.